Sequencing of this TCR beta chain was carried out in a study of cytotoxic CD8 clonotypes in ibrutinib-treated CLL. Germline CDR1 and CDR2: SGHNT and YYREEE (reference sequence). This CDR3 has 15 residues. V gave up 0 bases and J gave up 1 base, with 10 bases separating them. The table came from immunoSEQ multiplex PCR; TCRdb's copy has only in-frame clones and leaves some out. The sample lists tens of thousands of clones; around 65% were seen once. Study-level results: Baseline clonality, higher than in age-matched healthy donors, tracked circulating CD8+ T-cell counts.

This clone was detected only once. Its antigen remains unknown. Here the sequenced sample was PBMCs, taken after 12 months of ibrutinib treatment. The clonotype was recovered from a human donor with chronic lymphocytic leukemia. The chain carries TRBV5-4 and TRBJ1-1; unclear D gene. The CDR3 nucleotides are TGTGCCAGCAGCTTGGCTTTGGGAGGGAACACTGAAGCTTTCTTT. Translated, it gives CASSLALGGNTEAFF.